This TCR beta chain appears in the sequencing data of a study of CD8 T cells in ankylosing spondylitis. Quantitative molecular-barcoded 5'-RACE generated the TCR beta libraries. TCRdb itself ran the 5' RACE reads through MiXCR, one entry per CDR3 protein. The sample holds 55,000 or so distinct CDR3 sequences, roughly 7.4% seen once. General study results and limits: Ankylosing spondylitis blood appeared to carry a characteristic TCR beta motif of under ten highly homologous variants.

In regard to this clonotype: Its antigen is still unknown. This may come from a read error, since a much larger clone is one base off.

The CDR3 is made up of 15 amino acids. Looked up from germline, CDR1 is KGHSH and CDR2 is LQKENI. V gave up 1 base and J gave up 3 bases, with 12 bases separating them. The chain couples TRBV18 to TRBJ1-1; TRBD1 might be the D (5 bases). This receptor was obtained from a female donor with ankylosing spondylitis or in good health (not recorded which). Sequencing input: blood, either unsorted or a sorted T cell fraction (not recorded which). CDR3 DNA sequence: TGTGCCAGCTCACCACTCACCGGGGGGTACACTGAAGCTTTCTTT. Protein product: CASSPLTGGYTEAFF.